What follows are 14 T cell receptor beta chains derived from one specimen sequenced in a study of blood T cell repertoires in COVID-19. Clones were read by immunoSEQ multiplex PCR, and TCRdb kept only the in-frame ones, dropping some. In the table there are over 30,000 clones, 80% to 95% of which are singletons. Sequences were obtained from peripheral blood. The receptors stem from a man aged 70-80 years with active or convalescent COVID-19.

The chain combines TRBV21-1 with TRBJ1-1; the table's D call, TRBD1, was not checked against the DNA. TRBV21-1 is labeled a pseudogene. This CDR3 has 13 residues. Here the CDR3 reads CASSKGRAGEAFF. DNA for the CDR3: TGTGCCAGCAGCAAAGGTCGGGCAGGGGAAGCTTTCTTT.

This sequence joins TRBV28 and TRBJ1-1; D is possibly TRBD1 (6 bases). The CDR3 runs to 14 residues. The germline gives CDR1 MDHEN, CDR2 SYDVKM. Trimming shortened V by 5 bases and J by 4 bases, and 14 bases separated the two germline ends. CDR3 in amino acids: CASSPLGGGTEAFF. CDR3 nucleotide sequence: TGTGCCAGCAGTCCCCTAGGGGGGGGCACTGAAGCTTTCTTT.

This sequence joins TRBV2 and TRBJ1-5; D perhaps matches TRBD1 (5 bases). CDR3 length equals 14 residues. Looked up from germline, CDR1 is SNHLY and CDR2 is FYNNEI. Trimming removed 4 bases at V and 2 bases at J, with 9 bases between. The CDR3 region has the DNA TGTGCCAGCAGTGCGACAGTAGGCAATCAGCCCCAGCATTTT. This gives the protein CASSATVGNQPQHF.

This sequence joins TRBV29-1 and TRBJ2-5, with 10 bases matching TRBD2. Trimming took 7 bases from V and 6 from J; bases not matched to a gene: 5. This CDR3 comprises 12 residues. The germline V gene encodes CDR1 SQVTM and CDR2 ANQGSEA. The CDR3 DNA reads TGCAGCGGGGAGCGGGGGGGAAAGACCCAGTACTTC. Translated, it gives CSGERGGKTQYF.

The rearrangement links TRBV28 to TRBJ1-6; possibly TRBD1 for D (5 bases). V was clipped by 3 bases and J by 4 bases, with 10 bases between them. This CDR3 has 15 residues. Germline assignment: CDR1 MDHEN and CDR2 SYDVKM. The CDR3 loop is CASSFGGMYNSPLHF. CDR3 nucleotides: TGTGCCAGCAGTTTTGGGGGGATGTATAATTCACCCCTCCACTTT.

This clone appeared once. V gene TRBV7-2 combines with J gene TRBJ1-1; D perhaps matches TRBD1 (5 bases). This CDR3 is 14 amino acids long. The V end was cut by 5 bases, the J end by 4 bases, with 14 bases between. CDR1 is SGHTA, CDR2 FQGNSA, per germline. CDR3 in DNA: TGTGCCAGCAGCCCTCAGTCCGGGGGCACTGAAGCTTTCTTT. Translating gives CASSPQSGGTEAFF.

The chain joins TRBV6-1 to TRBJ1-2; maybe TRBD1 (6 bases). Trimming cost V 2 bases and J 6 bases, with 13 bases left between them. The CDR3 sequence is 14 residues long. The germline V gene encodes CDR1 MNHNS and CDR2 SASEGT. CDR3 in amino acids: CASSEHTGINGYTF. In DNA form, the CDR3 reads TGTGCCAGCAGTGAACACACAGGGATCAATGGCTACACCTTC.

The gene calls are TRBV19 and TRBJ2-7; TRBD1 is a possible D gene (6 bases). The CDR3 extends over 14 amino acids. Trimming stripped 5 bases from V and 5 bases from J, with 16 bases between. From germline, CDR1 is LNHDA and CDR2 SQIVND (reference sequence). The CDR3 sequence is CASSSTGPRDEQYF. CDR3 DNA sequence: TGTGCCAGTAGTTCAACAGGGCCTAGGGACGAGCAGTACTTC.

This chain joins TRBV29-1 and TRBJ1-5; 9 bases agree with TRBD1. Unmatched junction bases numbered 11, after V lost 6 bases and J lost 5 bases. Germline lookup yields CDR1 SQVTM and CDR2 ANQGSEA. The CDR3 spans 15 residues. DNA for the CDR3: TGCAGCGTCTCACAGGGGGCGCGATCCGATCAGCCCCAGCATTTT. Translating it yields CSVSQGARSDQPQHF.

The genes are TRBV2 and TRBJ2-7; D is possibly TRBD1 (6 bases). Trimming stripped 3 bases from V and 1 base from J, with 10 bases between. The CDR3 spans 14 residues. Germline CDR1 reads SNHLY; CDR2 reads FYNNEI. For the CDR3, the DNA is TGTGCCAGCAGTGATTTTACAGGGTCCTACGAGCAGTACTTC. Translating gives CASSDFTGSYEQYF.

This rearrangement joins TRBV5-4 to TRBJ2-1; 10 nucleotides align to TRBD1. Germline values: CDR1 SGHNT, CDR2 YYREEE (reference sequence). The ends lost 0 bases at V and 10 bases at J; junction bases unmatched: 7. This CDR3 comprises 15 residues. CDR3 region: CASSLGDRGAWEQFF. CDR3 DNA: TGTGCCAGCAGCTTGGGGGACAGGGGAGCATGGGAGCAGTTCTTC. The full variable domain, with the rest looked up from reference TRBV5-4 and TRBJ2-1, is ETGVTQSPTHLIKTRGQQVTLRCSSQSGHNTVSWYQQALGQGPQFIFQYYREEENGRGNFPPRFSGLQFPNYSSELNVNALELDDSALYLCASSLGDRGAWEQFFGPGTRLTVL.

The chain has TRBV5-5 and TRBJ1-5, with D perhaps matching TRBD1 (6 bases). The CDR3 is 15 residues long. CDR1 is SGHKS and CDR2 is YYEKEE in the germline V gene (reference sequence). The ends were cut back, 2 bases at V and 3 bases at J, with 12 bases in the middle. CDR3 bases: TGTGCCAGCAGCTTAGCACAGGGCTACAATCAGCCCCAGCATTTT. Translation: CASSLAQGYNQPQHF.

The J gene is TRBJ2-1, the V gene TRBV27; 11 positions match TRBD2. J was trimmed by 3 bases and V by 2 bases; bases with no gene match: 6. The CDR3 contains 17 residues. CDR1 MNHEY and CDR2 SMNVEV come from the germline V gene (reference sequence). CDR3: CASSLGTLAGGYNEQFF. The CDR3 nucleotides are TGTGCCAGCAGTTTAGGTACCCTAGCGGGAGGCTACAATGAGCAGTTCTTC.

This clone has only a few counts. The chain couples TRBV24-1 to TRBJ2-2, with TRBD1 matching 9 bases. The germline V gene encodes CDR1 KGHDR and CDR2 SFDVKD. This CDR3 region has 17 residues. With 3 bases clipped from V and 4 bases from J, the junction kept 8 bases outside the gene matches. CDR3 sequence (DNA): TGTGCCACCAGTGATCCGGAGGGACAGGGAGGCACCGGGGAGCTGTTTTTT. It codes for CATSDPEGQGGTGELFF.